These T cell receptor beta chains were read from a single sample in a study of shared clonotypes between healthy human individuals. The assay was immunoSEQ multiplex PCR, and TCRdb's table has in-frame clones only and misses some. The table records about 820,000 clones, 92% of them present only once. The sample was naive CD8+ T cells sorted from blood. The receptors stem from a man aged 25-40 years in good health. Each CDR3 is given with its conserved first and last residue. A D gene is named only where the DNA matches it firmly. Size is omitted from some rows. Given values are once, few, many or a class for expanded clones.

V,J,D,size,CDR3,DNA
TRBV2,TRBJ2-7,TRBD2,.,CASVGGAYEQYF,TGTGCCAGCGTTGGGGGGGCCTACGAGCAGTACTTC
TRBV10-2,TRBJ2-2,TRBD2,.,CASTRTSGFTNTGELFF,TGCGCCAGCACCCGGACTAGCGGATTCACGAACACCGGGGAGCTGTTTTTT
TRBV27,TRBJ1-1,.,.,CASRVQGLNTEAFF,TGTGCCAGCAGGGTACAGGGACTGAACACTGAAGCTTTCTTT
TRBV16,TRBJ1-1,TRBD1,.,CASSPRTGGRNTEAFF,TGTGCCAGCAGCCCGCGGACAGGGGGCCGGAACACTGAAGCTTTCTTT
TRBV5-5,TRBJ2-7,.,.,CASSPAGRGFNSYEQYF,TGTGCCAGCAGCCCGGCGGGAAGGGGGTTTAATTCCTACGAGCAGTACTTC
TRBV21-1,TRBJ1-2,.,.,CASSKARTGPSYTF,TGTGCCAGCAGCAAAGCAAGGACAGGCCCAAGCTACACCTTC
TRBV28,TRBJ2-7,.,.,CASSTRLEAFSYEQYF,TGTGCCAGCAGTACCCGGTTGGAAGCCTTCTCCTACGAGCAGTACTTC
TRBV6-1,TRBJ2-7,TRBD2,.,CASNTQGGWYEQYF,TGTGCCAGCAATACCCAGGGAGGGTGGTACGAGCAGTACTTC
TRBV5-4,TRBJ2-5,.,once,CASSPKEGAGKLRETQYF,TGTGCCAGCAGCCCGAAGGAGGGGGCGGGCAAACTGAGGGAGACCCAGTACTTC
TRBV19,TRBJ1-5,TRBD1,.,CASSGDRAGDQPQHF,TGTGCCAGTAGCGGGGACAGGGCGGGCGATCAGCCCCAGCATTTT
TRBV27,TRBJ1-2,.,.,CASRALGYGYTF,TGTGCCAGCAGAGCCCTTGGCTATGGCTACACCTTC
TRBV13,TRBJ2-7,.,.,CASSLAGQGFSYEQYF,TGTGCCAGCAGCTTAGCTGGCCAGGGGTTCTCCTACGAGCAGTACTTC
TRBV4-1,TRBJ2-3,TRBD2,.,CASGGADTQYF,TGCGCCAGCGGGGGGGCAGATACGCAGTATTTT
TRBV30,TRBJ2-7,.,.,CAWSEISYEQYF,TGTGCCTGGAGTGAAATCTCCTACGAGCAGTACTTC
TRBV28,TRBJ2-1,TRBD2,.,CASRGTTVSYNEQFF,TGTGCCAGCAGGGGGACTACCGTCTCCTACAATGAGCAGTTCTTC
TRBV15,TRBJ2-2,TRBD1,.,CATSRDPQGEYTGELFF,TGTGCCACCAGCAGAGACCCTCAGGGGGAGTACACCGGGGAGCTGTTTTTT
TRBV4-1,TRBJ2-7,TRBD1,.,CASSHPGTGGPYEQYF,TGCGCCAGCAGCCACCCCGGGACAGGGGGCCCCTACGAGCAGTACTTC
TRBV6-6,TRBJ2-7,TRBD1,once,CASSYSWTGETYEQYF,TGTGCCAGCAGTTACTCCTGGACAGGGGAAACCTACGAGCAGTACTTC
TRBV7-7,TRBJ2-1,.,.,CASSLTRAGDKFF,TGTGCCAGCAGCTTAACAAGGGCAGGGGATAAGTTCTTC
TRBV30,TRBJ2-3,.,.,CAWRGDRGRDTQYF,TGTGCCTGGAGAGGGGATCGGGGTCGGGATACGCAGTATTTT
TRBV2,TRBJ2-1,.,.,CASRAGTYPNPEQFF,TGTGCCAGCAGAGCCGGGACTTACCCGAATCCTGAGCAGTTCTTC
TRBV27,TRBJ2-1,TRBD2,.,CASSHGLANYNEQFF,TGTGCCAGCAGTCATGGACTAGCCAATTACAATGAGCAGTTCTTC
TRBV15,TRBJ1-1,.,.,CATSRANTEAFF,TGTGCCACCAGCAGGGCGAACACTGAAGCTTTCTTT
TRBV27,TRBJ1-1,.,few,CASRPEGGHPEAFF,TGTGCCAGCAGACCCGAGGGAGGTCACCCTGAAGCTTTCTTT
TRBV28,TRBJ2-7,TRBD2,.,CASSSLKLTSGTYEQYF,TGTGCCAGCAGTTCTCTAAAGTTGACTAGCGGGACCTACGAGCAGTACTTC
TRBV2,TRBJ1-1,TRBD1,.,CARTTGTGTEAFF,TGTGCCAGAACGACAGGGACAGGGACTGAAGCTTTCTTT
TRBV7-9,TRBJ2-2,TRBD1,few,CASSWTGRSGTGELFF,TGTGCCAGCAGCTGGACAGGGAGGTCGGGCACCGGGGAGCTGTTTTTT
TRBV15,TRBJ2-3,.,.,CATSREGVTDTQYF,TGTGCCACCAGCAGAGAAGGAGTCACAGATACGCAGTATTTT
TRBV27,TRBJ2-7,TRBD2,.,CASSKASGRAGSYEQYF,TGTGCCAGCAGTAAGGCTAGCGGGAGGGCGGGATCCTACGAGCAGTACTTC
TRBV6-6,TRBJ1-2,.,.,CASSYLGGNYGYTF,TGTGCCAGCAGTTACCTGGGGGGGAATTATGGCTACACCTTC
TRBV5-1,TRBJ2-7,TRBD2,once,CASSSVVAGATISYEQYF,TGCGCCAGCAGCTCGGTGGTAGCGGGAGCGACAATCTCCTACGAGCAGTACTTC
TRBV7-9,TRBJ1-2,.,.,CASSLRVMQGVGYGYTF,TGTGCCAGCAGCCTCCGAGTGATGCAAGGGGTTGGCTATGGCTACACCTTC
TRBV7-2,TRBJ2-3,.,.,CASSSTWTPSTDTQYF,TGTGCCAGCAGCTCGACGTGGACTCCTAGCACAGATACGCAGTATTTT
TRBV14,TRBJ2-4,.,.,CASSQQGSAKNIQYF,TGTGCCAGCAGCCAGCAGGGGTCGGCCAAAAACATTCAGTACTTC
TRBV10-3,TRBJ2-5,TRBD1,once,CAISESPDRGQETQYF,TGTGCCATCAGTGAGTCGCCGGACAGGGGACAAGAGACCCAGTACTTC
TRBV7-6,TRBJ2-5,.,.,CASSLGAQTQYF,TGTGCCAGCAGCTTAGGGGCTCAGACCCAGTACTTC
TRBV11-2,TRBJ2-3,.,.,CASSTLAGGRDTQYF,TGTGCCAGCAGCACTCTCGCCGGGGGCCGAGATACGCAGTATTTT
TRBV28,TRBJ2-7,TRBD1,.,CASRNRQGIIEQYF,TGTGCCAGCAGAAACCGACAGGGGATCATCGAGCAGTACTTC
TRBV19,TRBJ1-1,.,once,CASTLGGIEAFF,TGTGCCAGTACCCTAGGAGGGATTGAAGCTTTCTTT